Shown below are 30 T cell receptor beta chains from a single sample sequenced in a study of Ad26.COV2.S vaccination and SARS-CoV-2 variants. Documented treatment: around 19 received Ad26.COV2.S at low or high dose, single or two shots; about 5 received placebo; per-sample allocation not given. Following the first vaccine or placebo injection, samples were taken on day 63. The data were produced by immunoSEQ multiplex PCR, yet TCRdb's version contains in-frame clones alone and is incomplete. The table has under 550,000 clones, more than 75% seen once; the top ten hold about 3.5%. The sequencing used peripheral blood, collected in a trial of Ad26.COV2.S vaccine versus placebo. These receptors came from a person aged 18 to 65 who received the Ad26.COV2.S COVID-19 vaccine or a placebo.

The J gene is TRBJ2-7, the V gene TRBV7-9, with TRBD2 matching over 11 bases. V dropped 4 bases and J dropped 4; count of bases not matched to a gene: 12. The CDR3 is made up of 17 amino acids. The V gene's germline CDR1 is SEHNR and CDR2 FQNEAQ (reference sequence). The CDR3 is CASSSITSGGSQYEQYF. Written as DNA, the CDR3 is TGTGCCAGCAGCTCCATCACTAGCGGGGGAAGCCAGTACGAGCAGTACTTC.

V is TRBV28 and J is TRBJ1-4; no clear D. Germline CDR1 MDHEN, CDR2 SYDVKM. V was clipped by 0 bases and J by 6 bases, with 8 bases between them. This CDR3 has 14 residues. The CDR3 loop reads CASSLWTPHEKLFF. In nucleotides, the CDR3 is TGTGCCAGCAGTTTATGGACCCCACATGAAAAACTGTTTTTT.

The chain employs TRBV7-2 and TRBJ2-3, with TRBD1 matching 8 bases. CDR3 size: 15 residues. V dropped 1 base and J dropped 2; count of bases not matched to a gene: 2. Germline V CDR1 and CDR2: SGHTA, FQGNSA. CDR3 loop: CASSLGGQATDTQYF. The CDR3, as DNA: TGTGCCAGCAGCTTAGGGGGACAGGCCACAGATACGCAGTATTTT.

The chain joins TRBV6-2 or TRBV6-3 to TRBJ1-2; the D gene is possibly TRBD1 (5 bases). This CDR3 spans 14 amino acids. V was clipped by 2 bases and J by 5 bases, with 12 bases between them. In germline, CDR1 is MNHEY, CDR2 SVGEGT. CDR3 nucleotide sequence: TGTGCCAGCAGTTACGCGGGGCTCTATTATGGCTACACCTTC. Translating it yields CASSYAGLYYGYTF.

V and J are TRBV5-6 and TRBJ1-1; D not resolved. This CDR3 has 14 amino acids. The germline gives CDR1 SGHDT, CDR2 YYEEEE. The V gene lost 2 bases and the J gene lost 4 bases, with 12 bases spanning the gap. The CDR3 DNA follows: TGTGCCAGCAGCTTAGCTCGGGAGGGCACTGAAGCTTTCTTT. Encoded protein: CASSLAREGTEAFF.

This chain connects TRBV11-2 to TRBJ2-7; D possibly matches TRBD1 or TRBD2 (6 bases each). Trimming removed 3 bases at V and 0 bases at J, with 24 bases between. The CDR3 length is 19 residues. The V gene's germline CDR1 is SGHAT and CDR2 FQNNGV. The CDR3 spells CASSFVLPRTGTLSYEQYF. The CDR3 DNA follows: TGTGCCAGCAGCTTCGTTTTACCTCGAACAGGGACTCTCTCCTACGAGCAGTACTTC.

The rearrangement links TRBV24-1 to TRBJ2-3, with 7 bases that match TRBD1. V shed 5 bases, J shed 1 base, and the junction held 5 bases outside the gene matches. Germline V gene sequence: CDR1 KGHDR, CDR2 SFDVKD. The CDR3 is 15 amino acids. The CDR3 DNA follows: TGTGCCACCAGTGGACAGGGTGTTGGCACAGATACGCAGTATTTT. Amino acids: CATSGQGVGTDTQYF.

DNA for the CDR3: TGTGCCAGCAGTTACTCGAAGGGAGCCAGGGACTATGGCTACACCTTC. This encodes CASSYSKGARDYGYTF. The gene calls are TRBV6-5 and TRBJ1-2; tentatively, D is TRBD1 (5 bases). Trimming took 0 bases from V and 3 from J, leaving 14 bases between them. The CDR3 runs to 16 residues. Germline V gene sequence: CDR1 MNHEY, CDR2 SVGAGI.

The chain uses TRBV20-1 and TRBJ2-7, with D possibly being TRBD2 (5 bases). Germline CDR1 reads DFQATT; CDR2 reads SNEGSKA (reference sequence). This CDR3 is built from 13 residues. V lost 3 bases, J lost 3 bases, and 12 bases lay in between. CDR3 sequence (DNA): TGCAGTGCTAGTCCGGGGTCTCTCTACGAGCAGTACTTC. Amino acid sequence: CSASPGSLYEQYF.

The V gene is TRBV7-6, the J gene TRBJ1-3; 10 bases fit TRBD1. Per the germline V gene, CDR1 is SGHVS and CDR2 is FNYEAQ. CDR3 length: 16 residues. V was pared by 3 bases and J by 2 bases, with 4 bases of the junction left unmatched. The DNA of the CDR3 is TGTGCCAGCAGCTTCGTTGGGACAGGGGCTGGAAACACCATATATTTT. Protein: CASSFVGTGAGNTIYF.

J is TRBJ2-3 and V is TRBV24-1; TRBD2 agrees at 8 bases. Unmatched junction bases numbered 15, after V lost 5 bases and J lost 0 bases. Germline V CDR1 and CDR2: KGHDR, SFDVKD. The CDR3 covers 19 residues. The CDR3: CATSGSRRGAGWSTDTQYF. The CDR3, as DNA: TGTGCCACCAGTGGTTCAAGGCGGGGGGCTGGATGGAGCACAGATACGCAGTATTTT.

The chain has TRBV21-1 and TRBJ2-4; the listed D gene, TRBD2, was not tested against the DNA. TRBV21-1 is flagged as a pseudogene. The CDR3 runs to 19 residues. The CDR3 is CASSNEVGSFFGGKNIQYF. CDR3 in DNA: TGTGCCAGCAGCAACGAGGTAGGGAGTTTCTTTGGTGGCAAAAACATTCAGTACTTC.

The chain joins TRBV6-6 to TRBJ2-3; tentatively, D is TRBD1 (5 bases). The CDR3 consists of 14 residues. V was cut by 2 bases and J by 0 bases, with 6 bases left in between. Germline CDR1 is MNHNY and CDR2 is SVGAGI (reference sequence). CDR3 bases: TGTGCCAGCAGTTACCCAGGGAGCACAGATACGCAGTATTTT. Amino acid sequence: CASSYPGSTDTQYF.

CDR3 DNA: TGTGCCAGCAGCTCTTGGGACAGGGGGGCCCATGGCTACACCTTC. Translating gives CASSSWDRGAHGYTF. The rearrangement links TRBV7-9 to TRBJ1-2, with TRBD1 matching 11 bases. Germline trimming cut 4 bases from V and 6 bases from J; bases unmatched to any gene: 7. The CDR3 consists of 15 residues. Germline lookup yields CDR1 SEHNR and CDR2 FQNEAQ (reference sequence).

This chain connects TRBV2 to TRBJ2-7, with 8 bases identical to TRBD1. Unmatched junction bases numbered 7, after V lost 7 bases and J lost 2 bases. The CDR3 is 14 amino acids. Per germline, CDR1 SNHLY and CDR2 FYNNEI. CDR3 DNA sequence: TGTGCCAGCACCTTGGACAGGGTGACCTACGAGCAGTACTTC. Translating gives CASTLDRVTYEQYF.

The chain has TRBV28 and TRBJ1-2, with TRBD1 matching 10 bases. The CDR3 consists of 15 residues. The V segment lost 5 bases and the J segment 6 bases; nucleotides outside the gene matches: 9. Germline V gene data show CDR1 as MDHEN and CDR2 as SYDVKM. The CDR3 bases are TGTGCCAGCAGTACCCCGGGACAGGGGCAGGATGGCTACACCTTC. Its protein is CASSTPGQGQDGYTF.

This rearrangement joins TRBV30 to TRBJ1-5; no clear D. The V gene lost 5 bases and the J gene lost 5 bases, with 28 bases spanning the gap. Germline CDR1 is GTSNPN and CDR2 is SVGIG (reference sequence). The CDR3 sequence is 18 residues long. CDR3 sequence (DNA): TGTGCCTGGGTCCCTTTTGAGGTGGAACAAAAGATGGATCAGCCCCAGCATTTT. It is translated as CAWVPFEVEQKMDQPQHF.

The chain links TRBV4-3 to TRBJ2-5; unclear D gene. The germline V and J ends were trimmed by 0 bases and 5 bases, with 10 bases remaining between them. The germline V gene encodes CDR1 LGHNA and CDR2 YSLEER. The CDR3 extends over 14 amino acids. The CDR3 here is CASSQDLGGETQYF. The CDR3 coding sequence is TGCGCCAGCAGCCAAGATCTCGGTGGGGAGACCCAGTACTTC.

The genes are TRBV7-8 and TRBJ2-5, with 10 bases that match TRBD2. This CDR3 has 14 residues. CDR1 is SGHVS and CDR2 is FQNEAQ in the germline V gene. V dropped 3 bases and J dropped 5; count of bases not matched to a gene: 3. The CDR3 here is CASSLGSGGETQYF. The CDR3 DNA reads TGTGCCAGCAGCTTGGGTAGCGGGGGGGAGACCCAGTACTTC. Combining the CDR3 with reference TRBV7-8 and TRBJ2-5 gives the whole variable domain GAGVSQSPRYKVAKRGQDVALRCDPISGHVSLFWYQQALGQGPEFLTYFQNEAQLDKSGLPSDRFFAERPEGSVSTLKIQRTQQEDSAVYLCASSLGSGGETQYFGPGTRLLVL.

The chain joins TRBV23-1 to TRBJ1-1, with 8 nucleotides matching TRBD1. TRBV23-1 is filed as an ORF, its function uncertain. J gave up 2 bases and V 0 bases, and 5 bases lay outside the gene matches. This CDR3 is 16 amino acids long. The CDR3: CASSQSGTGQNTEAFF. The CDR3 DNA sequence: TGCGCCAGCAGTCAATCTGGGACAGGTCAAAACACTGAAGCTTTCTTT.

The V call is TRBV5-1, the J call TRBJ2-3; 12 bases are shared with TRBD1. With V trimmed by 2 bases and J by 0 bases, 1 base remained unmatched. Germline loops: CDR1 SGHRS, CDR2 YFSETQ. The CDR3 length is 16 residues. CDR3 sequence: CASSLGTGGSTDTQYF. The CDR3, as DNA: TGCGCCAGCAGCTTAGGGACAGGGGGCAGCACAGATACGCAGTATTTT. Full variable domain (missing parts from reference TRBV5-1 and TRBJ2-3): KAGVTQTPRYLIKTRGQQVTLSCSPISGHRSVSWYQQTPGQGLQFLFEYFSETQRNKGNFPGRFSGRQFSNSRSEMNVSTLELGDSALYLCASSLGTGGSTDTQYFGPGTRLTVL.

The chain is built from TRBV24-1 and TRBJ1-2; D gene ambiguous. The CDR3 contains 14 residues. V lost 4 bases, J lost 4 bases, and 12 bases lay in between. Germline assignment: CDR1 KGHDR and CDR2 SFDVKD. The CDR3 DNA reads TGTGCCACCAGTGACCCGGGATTCACCTATGGCTACACCTTC. It translates to CATSDPGFTYGYTF.

A single count supports this clone. The rearrangement links TRBV27 to TRBJ2-1; 7 bases are shared with TRBD2. CDR1 MNHEY and CDR2 SMNVEV come from the germline V gene (reference sequence). The V and J ends lost 4 bases and 15 bases, in that order; junction bases with no gene match: 6. This CDR3 is built from 11 residues. CDR3 bases: TGTGCCAGCAGTTCGCAGCGGGGCCTGTTCTTC. Its translation: CASSSQRGLFF.

The chain carries TRBV5-8 and TRBJ1-4, with D tentatively TRBD1 (6 bases). The CDR3 length is 15 residues. Germline values: CDR1 SGHTS, CDR2 YDEGEE. V lost 2 bases to trimming and J lost 7 bases, with 15 bases between them. CDR3 sequence reads: CASSLFHRVGEKLFF. The CDR3 DNA follows: TGTGCCAGCAGCTTATTCCACAGGGTCGGTGAAAAACTGTTTTTT.

V and J are TRBV19 and TRBJ1-3, with 10 bases fitting TRBD1. V trimming: 6 bases; J trimming: 3 bases; junction bases outside the gene matches: 5. Germline loops: CDR1 LNHDA, CDR2 SQIVND (reference sequence). The CDR3 contains 15 residues. CDR3 sequence (DNA): TGTGCCAGTAGAAACGACAGGGGGCTTGGAAACACCATATATTTT. It encodes CASRNDRGLGNTIYF.

As to this clone: A read error may account for a junction end that differs from germline. V is TRBV30 and J is TRBJ1-1; D gene ambiguous. The length of the CDR3 is 12 residues. The germline V gene encodes CDR1 GTSNPN and CDR2 SVGIG (reference sequence). In DNA form, the CDR3 reads TGTGCCTGGAGTGTAGGGTGGGAGAAGGGTATCTTT. Translating gives CAWSVGWEKGIF. Full variable domain (missing parts from reference TRBV30 and TRBJ1-1): SQTIHQWPATLVQPVGSPLSLECTVEGTSNPNLYWYRQAAGRGLQLLFYSVGIGQISSEVPQNLSASRPQDRQFILSSKKLLLSDSGFYLCAWSVGWEKGIFGQGTRLTVV.

This chain connects TRBV10-3 to TRBJ1-2, with D possibly matching TRBD1 (6 bases). Germline CDR1 reads ENHRY; CDR2 reads SYGVKD. The CDR3 spans 14 residues. V was trimmed by 5 bases and J by 0 bases, leaving 10 bases between them. CDR3 DNA sequence: TGTGCCATCAGTAGGGACACCTCTAACTATGGCTACACCTTC. Its protein is CAISRDTSNYGYTF.

This chain uses TRBV29-1 with TRBJ2-1, with 10 bases lining up with TRBD2. Looked up from germline, CDR1 is SQVTM and CDR2 is ANQGSEA. The CDR3 runs 14 residues. V lost 2 bases and J lost 8; bases outside the gene matches: 6. This chain's CDR3 is CSVERIAGGDEQFF. The CDR3, as DNA: TGCAGCGTTGAAAGAATAGCGGGGGGCGATGAGCAGTTCTTC.

V and J are TRBV18 and TRBJ1-5; 7 bases agree with TRBD1. V was clipped by 4 bases and J by 3 bases; unmatched bases: 9. CDR3 length: 16 amino acids. Per the germline V gene, CDR1 is KGHSH and CDR2 is LQKENI. The CDR3 DNA reads TGTGCCAGCTCACAACAACAGGGGAAGAACAATCAGCCCCAGCATTTT. It yields the protein CASSQQQGKNNQPQHF.

In its sample, this clone was seen a few times. V is TRBV9 and J is TRBJ2-5, with D possibly being TRBD1 (6 bases). Trimming took 3 bases from V and 1 from J, leaving 13 bases between them. The length of the CDR3 is 15 residues. Germline CDR1 is SGDLS and CDR2 is YYNGEE. For the CDR3, the DNA is TGTGCCAGCAGCGCCGGCTTGACAGGCCAAGAGACCCAGTACTTC. It translates to CASSAGLTGQETQYF. Together with reference TRBV9 and TRBJ2-5, the CDR3 gives the full variable domain: DSGVTQTPKHLITATGQRVTLRCSPRSGDLSVYWYQQSLDQGLQFLIQYYNGEERAKGNILERFSAQQFPDLHSELNLSSLELGDSALYFCASSAGLTGQETQYFGPGTRLLVL.